This T cell receptor (beta chain) originates from a study of vaccination effects on CD4 cells after COVID-19. Study-level points and caveats: Limitations: small convalescent group and missing early post-infection timepoints.

This clone was observed once. Its cognate antigen is unknown. Pools of viral peptides were used by the ViraFEST assay to expand antigen-specific CD4+ T cells ahead of sequencing. The culture ran for approximately nine days before CD4+ T cells were isolated. Absence of prior SARS-CoV-2 infection characterized the vaccine recipients, who showed negative nucleocapsid antibodies. Some clones are missing from TCRdb's copy, which holds only in-frame ones; the method was immunoSEQ multiplex PCR. The sample yields nearly 35,000 clones, around four fifths seen once. V lost 0 bases and J lost 4; bases outside the gene matches: 6. The CDR3 is 16 amino acids. Germline-derived CDR1 and CDR2 are MNHNY and SVGAGI (reference sequence).

This receptor was taken from a human donor who received a COVID-19 vaccine. The rearrangement joins TRBV6-6 to TRBJ1-3; 7 bases line up with TRBD1. The starting material was CD4+ T cells from PBMCs cultured with HCoV-OC43 spike peptides, obtained before COVID-19 vaccination. This sample's subset: HCoV-OC43 spike overlapping peptide pool stimulation. The CDR3 coding sequence is TGTGCCAGCAGTTACTCGTCAGGGGGGACAGGAAACACCATATATTTT. Translation: CASSYSSGGTGNTIYF.